This T cell receptor (beta chain) was identified in a study of CD4 T cells in relation to SARS-CoV-2 and coronaviruses. Study-wide background: ViraFEST: approximately 10-day antigen culture of PBMCs, then TCR beta CDR3 sequencing.

This CDR3 has 15 residues. Germline V gene sequence: CDR1 LGHNT, CDR2 FRNRAP. Trimming removed 6 bases at V and 5 bases at J, with 19 bases between. Unexposed donor CD4+ T cells date from about 2011-2018, before the COVID-19 pandemic. Isolation of CD4+ T cells took place after less than twelve days in culture. As cell numbers allowed, unexposed-donor CD4+ T cells faced SARS-CoV-2 S/N and four cold-coronavirus spikes. For this clone: Its antigen is as yet unknown.

TCRdb's table, derived via immunoSEQ multiplex PCR, lists solely in-frame clones and lacks some. Of fewer than 25,000 clones in the sample, over 70% were seen once. The clonotype comes from a human donor in good health. Sample: CD4+ T cells from PBMCs, cultured in vitro. This chain joins TRBV12-5 and TRBJ2-5; possibly TRBD1 or TRBD2 for D (5 bases each). The CDR3, as DNA: TGTGCTAGTGGCCCTCGTGGGGGAACCCTGGAGACCCAGTACTTC. Protein product: CASGPRGGTLETQYF.